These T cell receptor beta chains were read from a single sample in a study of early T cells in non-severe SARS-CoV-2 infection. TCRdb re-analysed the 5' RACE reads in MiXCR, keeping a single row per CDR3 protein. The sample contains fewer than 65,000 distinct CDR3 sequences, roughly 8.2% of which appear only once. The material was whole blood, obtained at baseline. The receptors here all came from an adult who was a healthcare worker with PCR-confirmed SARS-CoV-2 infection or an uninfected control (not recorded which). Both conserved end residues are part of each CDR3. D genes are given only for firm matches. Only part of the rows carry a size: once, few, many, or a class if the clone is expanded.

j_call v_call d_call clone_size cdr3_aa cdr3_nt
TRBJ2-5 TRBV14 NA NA CASSQKQTYQETQYF TGTGCCAGCAGCCAAAAACAGACATACCAAGAGACCCAGTACTTC
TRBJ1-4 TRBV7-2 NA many CASSLARGTTNEKLFF TGTGCCAGCAGCTTAGCAAGAGGGACAACTAATGAAAAACTGTTTTTT
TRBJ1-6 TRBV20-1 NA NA CSARPAASYNSPLHF TGCAGTGCTAGACCAGCGGCATCTTATAATTCACCCCTCCACTTT
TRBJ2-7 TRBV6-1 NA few CASSARGRNSYEQYF TGTGCCAGCAGTGCCCGGGGACGGAACTCCTACGAGCAGTACTTC
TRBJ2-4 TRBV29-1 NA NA CSVEDQGGMENIQYF TGCAGCGTTGAAGATCAAGGGGGAATGGAAAACATTCAGTACTTC
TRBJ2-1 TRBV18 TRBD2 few CASSPETSGYNEQFF TGTGCCAGCTCACCAGAGACTAGCGGCTACAATGAGCAGTTCTTC
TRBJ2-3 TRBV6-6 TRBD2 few CASSYLAGGSTDTQYF TGTGCCAGCAGTTACCTAGCGGGGGGTAGCACAGATACGCAGTATTTT
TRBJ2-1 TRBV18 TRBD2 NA CASSPPSGSSYNEQFF TGTGCCAGCTCACCACCAAGCGGGAGCTCCTACAATGAGCAGTTCTTC
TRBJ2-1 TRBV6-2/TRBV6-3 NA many CASRGGMNEQFF TGTGCCAGCCGGGGCGGGATGAATGAGCAGTTCTTC
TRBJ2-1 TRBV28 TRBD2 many CASSLLSGNEQFF TGTGCCAGCAGTTTACTTAGCGGGAATGAGCAGTTCTTC
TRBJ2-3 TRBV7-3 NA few CASTARTGDTQYF TGTGCCAGCACCGCCCGGACGGGAGATACGCAGTATTTT
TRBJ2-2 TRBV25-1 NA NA CASSEWGAANTGELFF TGTGCCAGCAGTGAATGGGGGGCCGCGAACACCGGGGAGCTGTTTTTT
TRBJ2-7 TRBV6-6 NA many CASSEGLREQYF TGTGCCAGCAGTGAAGGACTACGCGAGCAGTACTTC
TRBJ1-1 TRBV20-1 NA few CSAQPGGGGTEAFF TGCAGTGCCCAACCCGGGGGAGGGGGCACTGAAGCTTTCTTT
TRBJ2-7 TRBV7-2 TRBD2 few CASSLVYSGRAPFYEQYF TGTGCCAGCAGCTTAGTCTACAGCGGGAGGGCCCCCTTCTACGAGCAGTACTTC
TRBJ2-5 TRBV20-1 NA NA CSASGRTGQETQYF TGCAGTGCTAGCGGACGTACCGGACAAGAGACCCAGTACTTC
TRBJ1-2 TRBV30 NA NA CAWITLARGGLGYTF TGTGCCTGGATCACCCTAGCGCGGGGCGGCCTTGGCTACACCTTC
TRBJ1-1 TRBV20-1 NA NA CSADLNTEAFF TGCAGTGCCGACTTGAACACTGAAGCTTTCTTT
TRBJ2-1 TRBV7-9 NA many CASSPSNDEQFF TGTGCCAGCAGCCCATCCAACGATGAGCAGTTCTTC
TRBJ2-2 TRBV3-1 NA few CASSQKPPGELFF TGTGCCAGCAGCCAGAAGCCCCCCGGGGAGCTGTTTTTT
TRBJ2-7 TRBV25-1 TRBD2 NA CASTGGGVYEQYF TGTGCCAGCACGGGAGGGGGAGTCTACGAGCAGTACTTC
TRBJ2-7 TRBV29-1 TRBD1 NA CSVRYWDSSYEQYF TGCAGCGTGCGCTACTGGGACAGCTCCTACGAGCAGTACTTC
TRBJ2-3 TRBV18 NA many CASSPTDTQYF TGTGCCAGCTCACCCACAGATACGCAGTATTTT
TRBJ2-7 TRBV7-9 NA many CASSSGQPSEQYF TGTGCCAGCAGCTCCGGACAGCCCTCTGAGCAGTACTTC
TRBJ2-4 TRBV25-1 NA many CASSAPGLSIQYF TGTGCCAGCAGTGCCCCCGGGCTGAGCATTCAGTACTTC
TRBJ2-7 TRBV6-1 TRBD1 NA CASSGFGTGGADEQYF TGTGCCAGCAGTGGTTTCGGGACAGGGGGCGCGGACGAGCAGTACTTC
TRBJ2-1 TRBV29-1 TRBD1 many CSGWDRALPEQFF TGCAGCGGCTGGGACAGGGCATTACCCGAGCAGTTCTTC
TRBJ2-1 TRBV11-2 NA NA CASSPPWDRTLYNEQFF TGTGCCAGCAGCCCCCCCTGGGATCGAACCCTCTACAATGAGCAGTTCTTC
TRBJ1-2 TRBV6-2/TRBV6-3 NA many CASSYSGRNYGYTF TGTGCCAGCAGTTACTCCGGGAGAAACTATGGCTACACCTTC
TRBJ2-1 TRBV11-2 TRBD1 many CASSGTGGSSYNEQFF TGTGCCAGCAGCGGCACAGGGGGAAGCTCCTACAATGAGCAGTTCTTC
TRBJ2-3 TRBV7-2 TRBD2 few CASRFRAGGTSTDTQYF TGTGCCAGCAGGTTTAGGGCGGGAGGAACAAGCACAGATACGCAGTATTTT
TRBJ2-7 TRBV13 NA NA CASSSLRESYEQYF TGTGCCAGCAGCTCCCTGAGGGAGTCCTACGAGCAGTACTTC
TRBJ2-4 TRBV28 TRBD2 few CASSRREGRDIQYF TGTGCCAGCAGTCGGCGGGAGGGCCGGGACATTCAGTACTTC
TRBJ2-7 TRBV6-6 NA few CASSYWVHTGLREQYF TGTGCCAGCAGTTACTGGGTCCACACAGGGTTGAGGGAGCAGTACTTC